A single sample is the source of the 23 T cell receptor beta chains below, sequenced in a study of blood T cell repertoires in COVID-19. Measured with immunoSEQ multiplex PCR; TCRdb has only the in-frame clones, and not every one. The sample yields more than 150,000 clones, 90% to 95% seen once. Sequencing input: peripheral blood. The origin of the receptors is a man in his fifties with acute or convalescent COVID-19.

The V and J genes are TRBV6-5 and TRBJ2-7; the match to TRBD1 covers 7 bases. There are 14 residues in the CDR3. Germline lookup yields CDR1 MNHEY and CDR2 SVGAGI. After removal of 10 bases from V and 3 bases from J, the junction contained 12 bases not matched to a gene. CDR3 DNA: TGTGCCACCCATATAGACAGGGCCCGCTACGAGCAGTACTTC. Amino acid sequence: CATHIDRARYEQYF.

V and J are TRBV3-1 (or the pseudogene TRBV3-2) and TRBJ1-5; tentative D call: TRBD1 (5 bases). The V gene lost 3 bases and the J gene lost 4 bases, with 7 bases spanning the gap. The length of the CDR3 is 13 residues. Germline loops: CDR1 LGHDT, CDR2 YNNKEL (reference sequence). The CDR3 spells CASSHRVNQPQHF. CDR3 in DNA: TGTGCCAGCAGCCACAGGGTAAATCAGCCCCAGCATTTT.

The chain is built from TRBV19 and TRBJ1-5; weak D call: TRBD1 (6 bases). The V gene's germline CDR1 is LNHDA and CDR2 SQIVND (reference sequence). V lost 7 bases and J 5 bases, leaving 15 bases between the germline ends. The CDR3 is 14 amino acids. The CDR3 DNA reads TGTGCCAGTACCGGTTGGGGGCGCGATCAGCCCCAGCATTTT. Protein product: CASTGWGRDQPQHF.

The chain has TRBV12-3 or TRBV12-4 and TRBJ1-4, with D possibly TRBD1 on 5 matching bases. With 6 bases removed from V and 8 bases from J, the gap between germline ends came to 10 bases. This CDR3 region has 12 residues. The CDR3 bases are TGTGCCAGCAGCCAGGGCTCCGAAAAACTGTTTTTT. Translation: CASSQGSEKLFF.

V is TRBV15 and J is TRBJ1-6; no reliable D call. Germline V gene sequence: CDR1 LNHNV, CDR2 YYDKDF (reference sequence). The ends were cut back, 3 bases at V and 12 bases at J, with 15 bases in the middle. CDR3 length equals 14 residues. CDR3 in DNA: TGTGCCACCAGCAGGACATTTGGTCCTGGACCCCTCCACTTT. This translates into CATSRTFGPGPLHF.

The chain recombines TRBV11-3 with TRBJ2-3, with 8 positions matching TRBD1. Germline lookup yields CDR1 SGHNT and CDR2 YENEEA. After removal of 3 bases from V and 3 bases from J, the junction contained 2 bases not matched to a gene. This CDR3 contains 14 residues. As DNA, the CDR3 is TGTGCCAGCAGCTTGACAGGGGTTACAGATACGCAGTATTTT. It encodes CASSLTGVTDTQYF.

The chain employs TRBV5-6 and TRBJ2-1; the D is unclear. The CDR3 has 14 amino acids. V was trimmed by 0 bases and J by 2 bases, leaving 6 bases between them. Germline V gene data show CDR1 as SGHDT and CDR2 as YYEEEE. CDR3 coding DNA: TGTGCCAGCAGCTTGGCCGGTACCTACAATGAGCAGTTCTTC. Translation gives CASSLAGTYNEQFF.

The J gene is TRBJ2-5, the V gene TRBV12-3 or TRBV12-4, with D possibly being TRBD2 (5 bases). The CDR3 is 12 residues long. Trimming cost V 5 bases and J 5 bases, with 9 bases left between them. The CDR3 protein is CASSPGYETQYF. As DNA, the CDR3 is TGTGCCAGCAGTCCGGGATACGAGACCCAGTACTTC.

J is TRBJ1-5 and V is TRBV28; perhaps TRBD1 as D (5 bases). CDR1 is MDHEN and CDR2 is SYDVKM in the germline V gene. Deletions cut 10 bases from V and 2 bases from J, with 9 bases between. The CDR3 runs 12 residues. The DNA for the CDR3 is TGTGCCACGGGGGGAGGCAATCAGCCCCAGCATTTT. As protein: CATGGGNQPQHF.

Here the CDR3 reads CASSLSGGHQETQYF. In nucleotides, the CDR3 is TGTGCCAGCAGCCTTAGCGGGGGCCACCAAGAGACCCAGTACTTC. This rearrangement joins TRBV7-2 to TRBJ2-5; 9 bases agree with TRBD2. The CDR3 loop spans 15 amino acids. CDR1 is SGHTA and CDR2 is FQGNSA in the germline V gene. The J segment lost 0 bases and the V segment lost 5 bases, leaving 4 bases of the junction unmatched.

The V and J genes are TRBV5-1 and TRBJ2-5, with 7 bases that match TRBD1. Germline trimming cut 4 bases from V and 3 bases from J; bases unmatched to any gene: 3. This CDR3 is built from 13 residues. Germline V CDR1 and CDR2: SGHRS, YFSETQ. CDR3 DNA: TGCGCCAGCAGCCTAACAGGGGAAGAGACCCAGTACTTC. Translated, it gives CASSLTGEETQYF.

J is TRBJ1-5 and V is TRBV2, with D possibly TRBD1 on 6 matching bases. The germline V gene encodes CDR1 SNHLY and CDR2 FYNNEI. Trimming stripped 8 bases from V and 4 bases from J, with 12 bases between. This CDR3 has 13 amino acids. The CDR3 here is CASEGEGNQPQHF. In DNA form, the CDR3 reads TGTGCCAGCGAGGGGGAGGGGAATCAGCCCCAGCATTTT.

The chain combines TRBV13 with TRBJ2-7; a possible D gene is TRBD1 (5 bases). This CDR3 is built from 14 residues. The germline V gene encodes CDR1 PRHDT and CDR2 FYEKMQ (reference sequence). This CDR3 reads CASSLGRRAYEQYV. The CDR3 nucleotides are TGTGCCAGTAGCTTAGGGCGCAGGGCCTACGAGCAGTACGTC.

This clone was seen a single time. Other DNA sequences from this sample encode an identical CDR3 as well. The chain couples TRBV7-3 to TRBJ2-3, with 7 bases that match TRBD1. With V trimmed by 2 bases and J by 3 bases, 2 bases remained unmatched. The CDR3 is 14 residues long. Germline V lookup: CDR1 SGHTA, CDR2 FQGTGA. In nucleotides, the CDR3 is TGTGCCAGCAGCTTAGCAGGGGGTACAGATACGCAGTATTTT. Translated, it gives CASSLAGGTDTQYF. The whole variable domain, remainder taken from reference TRBV7-3 and TRBJ2-3, is GAGVSQTPSNKVTEKGKYVELRCDPISGHTALYWYRQSLGQGPEFLIYFQGTGAADDSGLPNDRFFAVRPEGSVSTLKIQRTERGDSAVYLCASSLAGGTDTQYFGPGTRLTVL.

This clone was found once. The rearrangement links TRBV2 to TRBJ2-7, with 7 bases matching TRBD1. Germline V gene sequence: CDR1 SNHLY, CDR2 FYNNEI. V lost 7 bases, J lost 0 bases, and 9 bases stayed unmatched. The CDR3 extends over 15 amino acids. CDR3 DNA sequence: TGTGCCAGCAACCCACAGGGGTTGGGCTCCTACGAGCAGTACTTC. Protein product: CASNPQGLGSYEQYF.

The V call is TRBV5-4, the J call TRBJ2-7; TRBD2 might be the D (5 bases). This CDR3 region has 12 residues. Trimming shortened V by 1 base and J by 3 bases, and 5 bases separated the two germline ends. The germline V gene has CDR1 SGHNT and CDR2 YYREEE (reference sequence). CDR3 sequence (DNA): TGTGCCAGCAGCTTGAGCGGCTACGAGCAGTACTTC. Translated: CASSLSGYEQYF.

J is TRBJ1-6 and V is TRBV19; the D gene is possibly TRBD1 (6 bases). The V end was cut by 3 bases, the J end by 7 bases, with 10 bases between. The CDR3 runs 14 residues. The germline V gene encodes CDR1 LNHDA and CDR2 SQIVND (reference sequence). The CDR3 DNA sequence: TGTGCCAGTAGTATCGCAGGGGTCAATTCACCCCTCCACTTT. The encoded protein is CASSIAGVNSPLHF.

The chain uses TRBV29-1 and TRBJ2-5, with TRBD1 matching over 8 bases. This CDR3 spans 15 amino acids. Trimming took 0 bases from V and 4 from J; bases not matched to a gene: 7. Germline values: CDR1 SQVTM, CDR2 ANQGSEA. CDR3 loop: CSVEDLQGAGETQYF. Written as DNA, the CDR3 is TGCAGCGTTGAAGATCTTCAGGGGGCGGGAGAGACCCAGTACTTC.

This sequence joins TRBV7-9 and TRBJ1-6; D unclear. The germline CDR1 and CDR2 sequences are SEHNR and FQNEAQ (reference sequence). Trimming took off 0 bases at V and 6 bases at J, with 9 bases between the two ends. The CDR3 extends over 15 amino acids. CDR3 bases: TGTGCCAGCAGCTTAGCGATGGAGCTTAATTCACCCCTCCACTTT. Translation gives CASSLAMELNSPLHF.

This chain links TRBV4-3 with TRBJ2-1, with a weak D call TRBD2 (7 bases). The CDR3 extends over 15 amino acids. V was trimmed by 4 bases and J by 5 bases, leaving 15 bases between them. Germline V gives CDR1 LGHNA, CDR2 YSLEER. In DNA, the CDR3 is TGCGCCAGCAGCCTTAACGGGGGGCCGCACAATGAGCAGTTCTTC. Translating it yields CASSLNGGPHNEQFF.

V is TRBV4-1 and J is TRBJ1-1; 10 nucleotides line up with TRBD1. In germline, CDR1 is MGHRA, CDR2 YSYEKL. V lost 2 bases to trimming and J lost 4 bases; unmatched junction nucleotides: 4. CDR3 length: 15 amino acids. CDR3 coding DNA: TGCGCCAGCAGCCAAAGGACAGGGGGTGGCACTGAAGCTTTCTTT. This gives the protein CASSQRTGGGTEAFF.

The J gene is TRBJ2-1, the V gene TRBV5-3; 10 nucleotides match TRBD2. TRBV5-3 is given ORF status, its function remaining uncertain. The CDR3 is 16 amino acids. V lost 5 bases and J lost 4; bases outside the gene matches: 9. CDR3 in amino acids: CARRGPGLAAYNEQFF. The DNA of the CDR3 is TGTGCCAGAAGAGGTCCCGGACTAGCGGCTTACAATGAGCAGTTCTTC.

The J gene is TRBJ2-1, the V gene TRBV24-1; a weak D match, TRBD1 (6 bases). V was cut by 3 bases and J by 5 bases, with 22 bases left in between. This CDR3 has 18 residues. Germline loops: CDR1 KGHDR, CDR2 SFDVKD. Here the CDR3 reads CATSDKSVGVGDNNEQFF. DNA of the CDR3: TGTGCCACCAGTGATAAATCCGTGGGGGTAGGGGACAACAATGAGCAGTTCTTC.